A selection of T cell receptor beta chains follows, all from one sample in a study of blood T cells in healthy people across ages. In TCRdb, the 5' RACE reads were re-called with MiXCR into one record per CDR3 protein. The data hold about 730,000 distinct CDR3 sequences, with approximately 39% observed a single time. The sequenced sample consisted of blood. The receptor source for this set is a woman in her sixties or seventies in good health. The CDR3 runs from the conserved cysteine through the conserved F or W. The D gene is left open where the match is weak. Rows give clone size only sometimes, using once, few, many, or a class for an expanded clone.

size,D,J,V,DNA,CDR3
NA,NA,TRBJ2-1,TRBV5-1,TGCGCCAGCAGCTTTCGACAGGACAATGAGCAGTTCTTC,CASSFRQDNEQFF
NA,TRBD1,TRBJ2-7,TRBV5-1,TGCGCCAGCAGTCCGACAGGGACGTTATTGACCTACGAGCAGTACTTC,CASSPTGTLLTYEQYF
few,NA,TRBJ1-2,TRBV15,TGTGCCACCAGCAAGCCGACCGGGACAAATGGCTACACCTTC,CATSKPTGTNGYTF
NA,NA,TRBJ2-7,TRBV29-1,TGCAGCGGGGGGTTCGCGGTCGGCGAGCAGTACTTC,CSGGFAVGEQYF
NA,TRBD2,TRBJ2-3,TRBV29-1,TGCAGCGTTGCCCCGCCCGGGACTAGCGGAGGGTACACAGATACGCAGTATTTT,CSVAPPGTSGGYTDTQYF
few,NA,TRBJ2-3,TRBV7-2,TGTGCCAGCAGCCCAGACAGGTCGCGCACAGATACGCAGTATTTT,CASSPDRSRTDTQYF
few,NA,TRBJ1-4,TRBV7-9,TGTGCCAGCAGCTTGGCGGGGGAAGGACAGCTGTTTTTT,CASSLAGEGQLFF
NA,TRBD1,TRBJ2-7,TRBV28,TGTGCCAGCAGTTTCTCTCAGGGGGCCTTATACGAGCAGTACTTC,CASSFSQGALYEQYF
NA,NA,TRBJ1-5,TRBV20-1,TGCAGTGCGGGGAGAGAAATGCGCAATCAGCCCCAGCATTTT,CSAGREMRNQPQHF
NA,TRBD2,TRBJ2-5,TRBV20-1,TGCAGTGTTTCTAGCGGGAGGGTCTACCAAGAGACCCAGTACTTC,CSVSSGRVYQETQYF
NA,TRBD1,TRBJ2-4,TRBV11-1,TGTGCCAGCAGCCATGGGGAGACAGGGCGGTACTTC,CASSHGETGRYF
NA,NA,TRBJ2-5,TRBV5-1,TGCGCCAGCAGCCCGGCAGGACAGATTGCCATTCTTGAGCAGTACTTC,CASSPAGQIAILEQYF
NA,NA,TRBJ1-1,TRBV5-1,TGCGCCAGCAGCTTGCTAGGGAAGGAAGCTTTCTTT,CASSLLGKEAFF
NA,TRBD1,TRBJ2-1,TRBV9,TGTGCCAGCAGCGGACCCGGGACAGGGACCTACAATGAGCAGTTCTTC,CASSGPGTGTYNEQFF
NA,NA,TRBJ1-5,TRBV6-1,TGTGTCAGCAGCCTCTATCAGCCCCAGCATTTT,CVSSLYQPQHF
once,NA,TRBJ2-5,TRBV7-3,TGTGCCAGCGTGATCGGGGGAGGTGGGGAGACCCAGTACTTC,CASVIGGGGETQYF
few,NA,TRBJ2-1,TRBV7-3,TGTGCCAGCAGCTTCGACCATTTCTACAATGAGCAGTTCTTC,CASSFDHFYNEQFF
few,TRBD1,TRBJ1-1,TRBV7-9,TGTGCCAGCAGCTTCACAGGGGGCTCGGGCACTGAAGCTTTCTTT,CASSFTGGSGTEAFF
NA,NA,TRBJ2-7,TRBV12-3/TRBV12-4,TGTGCCAGCAGTCCACGGACAAGCCCCTACGAGCAGTACTTC,CASSPRTSPYEQYF
NA,TRBD2,TRBJ2-3,TRBV6-5,TGTGCCAGCACCTTGTTTTTGGGGGGGACAGATACGCAGTATTTT,CASTLFLGGTDTQYF
NA,NA,TRBJ2-3,TRBV12-3/TRBV12-4,TGTGCCAGCACCTTCAAGCTTGCGGACGCGGATACGCAGTATTTT,CASTFKLADADTQYF
NA,TRBD1,TRBJ1-2,TRBV6-5,TGTGCCAGCAGTTACTCGACCCGGGACAGAGGAGGCTACACCTTC,CASSYSTRDRGGYTF
NA,TRBD2,TRBJ2-3,TRBV20-1,TGCAGTGCTAGCGGCTCTAGCGGGAGGAGCGATACGCAGTATTTT,CSASGSSGRSDTQYF
few,NA,TRBJ2-7,TRBV12-3/TRBV12-4,TGTGCCAGCAGTTTAAACCTGGGCGAGCAGTACTTC,CASSLNLGEQYF
NA,NA,TRBJ2-7,TRBV4-3,TGCGCCAGCAGCCGAGACGACAGTGGCCTATACGAGCAGTACTTC,CASSRDDSGLYEQYF
NA,NA,TRBJ1-5,TRBV4-2,TGTGCCAGCAGCCAAACCTTGGGGTCAGGGGTTTCCAATCAGCCCCAGCATTTT,CASSQTLGSGVSNQPQHF
once,NA,TRBJ2-1,TRBV4-3,TGCGCCAGCAGCCAATCAAGACTCAGCGAGCAGTTCTTC,CASSQSRLSEQFF
NA,NA,TRBJ1-1,TRBV9,TGTGCCAGCAGCCCCCCACATGTGGAAGGGGTGAACACTGAAGCTTTCTTT,CASSPPHVEGVNTEAFF
NA,NA,TRBJ2-7,TRBV11-2,TGTGCCAGCAGCTTATATTCCGGGACCTCCTACGAGCAGTACTTC,CASSLYSGTSYEQYF
NA,NA,TRBJ2-5,TRBV11-2,TGTGCCAGCGAGGGTACAGGGTACAATGAGCAGTACTTC,CASEGTGYNEQYF
NA,NA,TRBJ2-3,TRBV20-1,TGCAGTGCTAGAGACCGTCGGGGATTCACAGATACGCAGTATTTT,CSARDRRGFTDTQYF
few,NA,TRBJ2-1,TRBV24-1,TGTGCCACCAGTGATCACCTGTCCACAGGGAACGGGGACAATGAGCAGTTCTTC,CATSDHLSTGNGDNEQFF
NA,NA,TRBJ2-5,TRBV6-4,TGTGCCAGCAGTCGTACTAACTCAAATCAAGAGACCCAGTACTTC,CASSRTNSNQETQYF
NA,TRBD1,TRBJ2-5,TRBV5-1,TGCGCCAGCAGTTATAGCCCGGACAGGGACTGGGAGACCCAGTACTTC,CASSYSPDRDWETQYF
NA,TRBD1,TRBJ2-7,TRBV20-1,TGCAGTGGGGCGGACAGGGGCTCCTACAATGAGCAGTACTTC,CSGADRGSYNEQYF
NA,TRBD2,TRBJ2-3,TRBV20-1,TGCAGTGCTAGAGGGGCGGGACTAGCGGGAGGACCTTTGCGCACAGATACGCAGTATTTT,CSARGAGLAGGPLRTDTQYF
NA,TRBD1,TRBJ2-3,TRBV20-1,TGCAGTGCTCAACCCGACAGGGCTAGCACAGATACGCAGTATTTT,CSAQPDRASTDTQYF
NA,NA,TRBJ1-1,TRBV5-1,TGCGCCAGCAGCTTGGAGGTCCCCTACACTGAAGCTTTCTTT,CASSLEVPYTEAFF
few,NA,TRBJ2-7,TRBV20-1,TGCAGTGCTAGAGGCCCCGGGCAAGAGCAGTACTTC,CSARGPGQEQYF
few,NA,TRBJ2-7,TRBV11-2,TGTGCCAGCAGCAGCCGCCCGGGAGCCGAGCAGTACTTC,CASSSRPGAEQYF
NA,TRBD1,TRBJ2-7,TRBV7-2,TGTGCCAGCAGCTTTGGGACAGGGGAACGCGAGCAGTACTTC,CASSFGTGEREQYF
many,TRBD1,TRBJ2-7,TRBV7-2,TGTGCCAGCAGCCGGCCGGGACAGGGAAACTACGAGCAGTACTTC,CASSRPGQGNYEQYF
NA,TRBD1,TRBJ2-3,TRBV20-1,TGCAGTGCTAGGGGACAGGGACCTAGCACAGATACGCAGTATTTT,CSARGQGPSTDTQYF
few,TRBD2,TRBJ2-7,TRBV7-2,TGTGCCAGCAGCACTAGGGCCCTAGCGGGAGCATCCTACGAGCAGTACTTC,CASSTRALAGASYEQYF
NA,TRBD2,TRBJ2-5,TRBV28,TGTGCCAGCAGTTTGGGGACTAGCGGGTACCTCAATGAGCAGTACTTC,CASSLGTSGYLNEQYF
NA,TRBD2,TRBJ2-3,TRBV5-1,TGCGCCAGCAGCCCTAAGCGGGAATCAGATACGCAGTATTTT,CASSPKRESDTQYF
NA,NA,TRBJ1-5,TRBV4-1,TGCGCCAGCAGCCATGCGGACGGCCCCCCGAACAATCAGCCCCAGCATTTT,CASSHADGPPNNQPQHF
NA,NA,TRBJ1-2,TRBV7-3,TGTGCCAGCAGCCCTAAAGGCCCCACAAGCAGACAGGATACTAACTATGGCTACACCTTC,CASSPKGPTSRQDTNYGYTF
NA,NA,TRBJ1-2,TRBV6-5,TGTGCCAGCAGTTACTCGAGAGGTGGCTACACCTTC,CASSYSRGGYTF
NA,TRBD1,TRBJ2-5,TRBV12-3/TRBV12-4,TGTGCCAGCAGTTTGAACAGGGGGCGCTTTAATGAGCAGTACTTC,CASSLNRGRFNEQYF
many,TRBD2,TRBJ2-3,TRBV7-2,TGTGCCAGCAGTCCACACCCAGAGCGGGACTTCACAGATACGCAGTATTTT,CASSPHPERDFTDTQYF
NA,NA,TRBJ2-1,TRBV4-2,TGTGCCAGCAGCCAAGAGAGGGGCGGGAAAAACAATGAGCAGTTCTTC,CASSQERGGKNNEQFF
NA,NA,TRBJ2-1,TRBV7-9,TGTGCCAGCAGCTTTACCGGTTCCGGGGACACCCCTAGAAATGAGCAGTTCTTC,CASSFTGSGDTPRNEQFF
few,TRBD1,TRBJ1-1,TRBV12-3/TRBV12-4,TGTGCCAGCAGTTCCCCGGACAGGGGCAACACTGAAGCTTTCTTT,CASSSPDRGNTEAFF